The 10 T cell receptor beta chains below were found in one sample sequenced in a study of blood T cells in healthy people across ages. A second PCR of 7 to 11 cycles used a sample-barcoded 5' primer and a J-beta primer mix. Each CDR3 protein gets one entry after TCRdb re-called the 5' RACE reads with MiXCR. The sample holds fewer than 800,000 distinct CDR3 sequences, around 25% seen once. This sample was also put to use in a study of T cells of mothers and their children.

Sequencing input: blood. Source of these receptors: a boy aged 10-17 years in good health.

The chain is built from TRBV11-2 and TRBJ2-5; possibly TRBD2 for D (5 bases). The CDR3 spans 15 residues. CDR1 is SGHAT, CDR2 FQNNGV, per germline. With 4 bases removed from V and 10 bases from J, the gap between germline ends came to 22 bases. The CDR3 coding sequence is TGTGCCAGCAGCTGGAGGACCGAATCAGGAGAGGTCCAGTACTTC. The encoded protein is CASSWRTESGEVQYF.

This clonotype was observed a few times. J is TRBJ2-3 and V is TRBV29-1; D is uncertain. The CDR3 covers 13 residues. V lost 6 bases to trimming and J lost 3 bases, with 13 bases between them. Germline V gene data show CDR1 as SQVTM and CDR2 as ANQGSEA. CDR3 amino acids: CSVGPPFTDTQYF. The CDR3 DNA is TGCAGCGTGGGTCCACCCTTTACAGATACGCAGTATTTT.

The V call is TRBV6-1, the J call TRBJ2-5; D call uncertain. The tail of the sequence fits TRBJ2-7 better, so the J call may be wrong. There are 14 residues in the CDR3. Per the germline V gene, CDR1 is MNHNS and CDR2 is SASEGT. In DNA form, the CDR3 reads TGTGCCAGCAGTCTCTTATGGCACTCCTACGAGCAGTACTTC. Encoded protein: CASSLLWHSYEQYF.

The V and J genes are TRBV7-2 and TRBJ2-5, with 9 bases fitting TRBD2. The CDR3 extends over 15 amino acids. Trimming at V came to 5 bases and at J to 2 bases, leaving 6 bases not matched to a gene. Germline CDR1 and CDR2: SGHTA and FQGNSA. CDR3 nucleotides: TGTGCCAGCAGCCGCGGGGGGGAAGTGCAAGAGACCCAGTACTTC. Translating gives CASSRGGEVQETQYF.

The CDR3 region has the DNA TGTGCCAGCAGCTTAGCGTACAGATTGAACACTGAAGCTTTCTTT. Translating it yields CASSLAYRLNTEAFF. V usage is TRBV7-9 and J usage is TRBJ1-1; D remains unclear. V lost 0 bases and J 0 bases, leaving 8 bases between the germline ends. Germline CDR1 is SEHNR and CDR2 is FQNEAQ (reference sequence). The CDR3 runs to 15 residues.

This chain joins TRBV27 and TRBJ2-2; D gene ambiguous. The ends were cut back, 4 bases at V and 5 bases at J, with 17 bases in the middle. The CDR3 has 16 residues. In germline, CDR1 is MNHEY, CDR2 SMNVEV (reference sequence). The CDR3 reads CASSYDTSGRTGELFF. The CDR3 DNA sequence: TGTGCCAGCAGTTATGACACCTCTGGGCGGACCGGGGAGCTGTTTTTT.

This clonotype was counted only a few times. The genes are TRBV2 and TRBJ1-2; TRBD1 matches 7 bases. Germline V CDR1 and CDR2: SNHLY, FYNNEI. CDR3 length: 17 amino acids. The V gene end was trimmed by 8 bases and the J gene end by 0 bases; junction bases not matched to a gene: 15. This chain's CDR3 is CASLGGSQGHSNYGYTF. DNA for the CDR3: TGTGCCAGCTTGGGGGGATCACAGGGGCATTCTAACTATGGCTACACCTTC.

This chain uses TRBV4-2 with TRBJ1-2; TRBD1 is a possible D gene (5 bases). Per the germline V gene, CDR1 is LGHNA and CDR2 is YNFKEQ. Trimming took 6 bases from V and 0 from J, leaving 11 bases between them. The CDR3 is made up of 14 amino acids. This CDR3 reads CASSQGSPNYGYTF. In nucleotides, the CDR3 is TGTGCCAGCAGTCAGGGCAGTCCTAACTATGGCTACACCTTC.

This clonotype was detected only a few times. CDR3 bases: TGTGCCACTAGCGAAACAGATACGCAGTATTTT. This gives the protein CATSETDTQYF. The V call is TRBV12-3 or TRBV12-4, the J call TRBJ2-3, with TRBD2 as a possible D gene (6 bases). The length of the CDR3 is 11 residues. V was cut by 10 bases and J by 3 bases, with 8 bases left in between.

The chain combines TRBV4-3 with TRBJ1-6; D is possibly TRBD1 (5 bases). V was cut by 3 bases and J by 9 bases, with 15 bases left in between. The CDR3 extends over 15 amino acids. Germline CDR1 reads LGHNA; CDR2 reads YSLEER. This CDR3 reads CASSQKVQGPSPLHF. CDR3 nucleotide sequence: TGCGCCAGCAGCCAGAAGGTCCAGGGTCCTTCACCCCTCCACTTT.